The TCR beta chain described here comes from a study of identical twins. Study results and limitations: Abundant beta clonotypes from cord blood bore fewer insertions; memory repertoires lacked this pattern. Sequences that were beta out-of-frame showed weaker excess twin sharing.

The J segment lost 0 bases and the V segment lost 1 base, leaving 2 bases of the junction unmatched. The CDR3 loop spans 15 amino acids. Germline V CDR1 and CDR2: SEHNR, FQNEAQ (reference sequence). A template switching step contributed a universal primer site, while unique molecular identifiers were present in the cDNA. TCRdb fed the 5' RACE reads into MiXCR, producing one record per CDR3 protein. The repertoire consists of 250,000 to 350,000 distinct CDR3 sequences, with roughly 10% occurring once and the leading ten covering about 7.1%. Points on this clonotype: Its antigen is currently unknown.

The data were also submitted as part of a second study, on yellow fever vaccine responses in identical twins. That report adds: Twins showed a vaccine T cell response that reportedly seemed partly convergent, partly personalized.

Sequenced material: CD8+ T cells sorted from blood. The receptor comes from a woman in her late teens or twenties in good health. V and J are TRBV7-9 and TRBJ2-7, with TRBD2 identical over 8 bases. The CDR3 protein is CASSLVSGNSYEQYF. The CDR3 DNA reads as TGTGCCAGCAGCTTAGTTAGCGGGAACTCCTACGAGCAGTACTTC.